The 13 T cell receptor beta chains presented below share a single source sample, sequenced in a study of T cell repertoires in cytomegalovirus infection. Via MiXCR, TCRdb re-called the reads, giving one row per CDR3 protein. The sample holds some 940,000 distinct CDR3 sequences, less than 35% seen once. For these receptors, no antigen is known. The sequences come from cultured CD8+ T cells from PBMCs, collected from culture after CMV antigen stimulation. These receptors all come from a human donor in good health (CMV status not recorded). Some clones in this sample may be carry-over from other donors' samples.

This clonotype came up a few times. The chain uses TRBV7-2 and TRBJ2-7; possible D gene TRBD1, 5 bases. V dropped 0 bases and J dropped 6 bases, with 21 bases sitting between them. The CDR3 consists of 17 residues. Per the germline V gene, CDR1 is SGHTA and CDR2 is FQGNSA. CDR3 nucleotides: TGTGCCAGCAGCTTAGCGAGTCGGGCAGGGCGTTTGGGCGAGCAGTACGTC. Protein sequence: CASSLASRAGRLGEQYV.

This clonotype has a handful of counts. The chain couples TRBV7-9 to TRBJ1-1; TRBD1 aligns across 9 bases. Per the germline V gene, CDR1 is SEHNR and CDR2 is FQNEAQ (reference sequence). V trimming: 5 bases; J trimming: 3 bases; junction bases outside the gene matches: 10. The CDR3 totals 16 residues. The CDR3 DNA follows: TGTGCCAGCAGCCCGAGGTCGGGACAGGGCGACACTGAAGCTTTCTTT. Translating gives CASSPRSGQGDTEAFF.

The sample holds many counts of this clonotype. The rearrangement joins TRBV7-9 to TRBJ2-4; TRBD1 matches 7 bases. CDR3 size: 14 residues. V lost 6 bases and J lost 7; bases outside the gene matches: 9. Germline-derived CDR1 and CDR2 are SEHNR and FQNEAQ (reference sequence). The CDR3 DNA sequence: TGTGCCAGCAGACAGGGGTCTCTCCCCAACATTCAGTACTTC. Its translation is CASRQGSLPNIQYF.

The chain is built from TRBV10-2 and TRBJ2-1; 11 bases fit TRBD2. CDR3 length: 14 residues. Germline CDR1 and CDR2: WSHSY and SAAADI. J lost 2 bases, V lost 10 bases, and 4 bases had no gene match. CDR3 loop: CATGLAGAYNEQFF. The CDR3 DNA is TGCGCCACCGGACTAGCGGGCGCCTACAATGAGCAGTTCTTC.

This clonotype has a single count. The missing conserved phenylalanine or tryptophan at the end of this CDR3 makes a read error likely. The CDR3 coding sequence is TGTGCCAGTAGCTCGATAGTTGAAGCTTTCTCT. It encodes CASSSIVEAFS. The genes are TRBV19 and TRBJ1-1; the D is unclear. Trimming pared 6 bases from V and 7 bases from J, leaving 9 bases between. The CDR3 contains 11 residues. The V gene's germline CDR1 is LNHDA and CDR2 SQIVND (reference sequence).

A few counts support this clonotype. The junction does not match germline at one end; this may be a read error. The rearrangement links TRBV7-3 to TRBJ2-7; the D call may be TRBD1 or TRBD2 (6 bases each). Germline V gene sequence: CDR1 SGHTA, CDR2 FQGTGA. The CDR3 totals 13 residues. For the CDR3, the DNA is TGTGCCAGTAGCTTAGGGGGGCACAACGAGCAGTACTTC. Encoded protein: CASSLGGHNEQYF. Using reference TRBV7-3 and TRBJ2-7 for the parts outside the CDR3, the full variable domain is GAGVSQTPSNKVTEKGKYVELRCDPISGHTALYWYRQSLGQGPEFLIYFQGTGAADDSGLPNDRFFAVRPEGSVSTLKIQRTERGDSAVYLCASSLGGHNEQYFGPGTRLTVT.

The chain employs TRBV6-6 and TRBJ1-1, with D possibly matching TRBD1 (5 bases). Germline V gene sequence: CDR1 MNHNY, CDR2 SVGAGI (reference sequence). This CDR3 spans 14 amino acids. The V gene lost 10 bases and the J gene lost 5 bases, with 20 bases spanning the gap. CDR3 DNA sequence: TGTGCCATCCGCGGGGGGGGGGGGGGTACTGAAGCTTTCTTT. Translation gives CAIRGGGGGTEAFF.

The CDR3 region is CASSSVSSYEQYV. CDR3 coding DNA: TGTGCCAGCAGTTCTGTATCCTCCTACGAGCAGTACGTC. The chain has TRBV6-2 or TRBV6-3 and TRBJ2-7; D remains unclear. Trimming pared 4 bases from V and 0 bases from J, leaving 7 bases between. Germline CDR1 and CDR2: MNHEY and SVGEGT. CDR3 length: 13 amino acids.

Worth noting for this clonotype: The conserved phenylalanine or tryptophan normally closing the CDR3 is absent here, so this likely arose from a read error. This chain connects TRBV7-2 to TRBJ2-3; the D is unclear. The CDR3 is 15 amino acids. Germline CDR1 reads SGHTA; CDR2 reads FQGNSA. Deletions cut 6 bases from V and 2 bases from J, with 15 bases between. In DNA form, the CDR3 reads TGTGCCAGCAGTCTCCAGACGCTGACCACAGATACGCAGTATTTA. The encoded protein is CASSLQTLTTDTQYL.

This chain links TRBV7-8 with TRBJ2-2; D unclear. This CDR3 spans 13 amino acids. The germline V gene encodes CDR1 SGHVS and CDR2 FQNEAQ. V lost 5 bases, J lost 5 bases, and 9 bases lay in between. The CDR3 here is CASSPRATGELFF. The DNA of the CDR3 is TGTGCCAGCAGCCCTAGAGCGACCGGGGAGCTGTTTTTT.

The chain links TRBV4-1 to TRBJ2-2, with D tentatively TRBD2 (5 bases). This CDR3 contains 16 residues. Germline V lookup: CDR1 MGHRA, CDR2 YSYEKL. V was pared by 1 base and J by 0 bases, with 9 bases between. The CDR3 region has the DNA TGCGCCAGCAGCCAAGGAGGAGGAGCGAACACCGGGGAGCTGTTTTTT. It codes for CASSQGGGANTGELFF.

The J gene is TRBJ2-3, the V gene TRBV28, with D hard to call. V lost 6 bases to trimming and J lost 8 bases, with 6 bases between them. This CDR3 has 10 amino acids. CDR1 and CDR2 (germline): MDHEN, SYDVKM. CDR3 DNA: TGTGCCAGCAGCCTTAGTACGCAGTATTTT. Protein sequence: CASSLSTQYF. The whole variable domain, remainder taken from reference TRBV28 and TRBJ2-3, is DVKVTQSSRYLVKRTGEKVFLECVQDMDHENMFWYRQDPGLGLRLIYFSYDVKMKEKGDIPEGYSVSREKKERFSLILESASTNQTSMYLCASSLSTQYFGPGTRLTVL.

The chain recombines TRBV6-5 with TRBJ1-2; 7 bases are shared with TRBD1. V was clipped by 2 bases and J by 5 bases; unmatched bases: 8. The CDR3 is 15 amino acids. Per germline, CDR1 MNHEY and CDR2 SVGAGI. The CDR3 spells CASSYDLAGGYGYTF. The CDR3, as DNA: TGTGCCAGCAGTTACGACTTGGCAGGGGGGTATGGCTACACCTTC.